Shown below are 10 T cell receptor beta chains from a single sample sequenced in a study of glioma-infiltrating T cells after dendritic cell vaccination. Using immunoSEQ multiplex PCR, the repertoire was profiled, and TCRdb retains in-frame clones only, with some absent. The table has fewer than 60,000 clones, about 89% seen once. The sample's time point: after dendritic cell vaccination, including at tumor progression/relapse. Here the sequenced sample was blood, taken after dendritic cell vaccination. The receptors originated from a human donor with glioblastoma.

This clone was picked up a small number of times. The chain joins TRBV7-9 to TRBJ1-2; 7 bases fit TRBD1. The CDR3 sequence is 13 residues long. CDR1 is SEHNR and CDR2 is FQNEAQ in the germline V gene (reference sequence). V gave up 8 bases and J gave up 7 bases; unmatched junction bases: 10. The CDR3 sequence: CASVSGYRGGYTF. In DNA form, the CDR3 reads TGTGCCAGCGTCTCGGGTTACAGGGGTGGCTACACCTTC.

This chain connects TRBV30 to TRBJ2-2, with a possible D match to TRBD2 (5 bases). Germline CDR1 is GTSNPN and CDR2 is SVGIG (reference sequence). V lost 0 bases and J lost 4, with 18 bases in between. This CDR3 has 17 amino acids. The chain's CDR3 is CAWSVRGYDGRTGELFF. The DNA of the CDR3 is TGTGCCTGGAGTGTACGAGGGTACGACGGGCGCACCGGGGAGCTGTTTTTT. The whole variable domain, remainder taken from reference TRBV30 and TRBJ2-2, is SQTIHQWPATLVQPVGSPLSLECTVEGTSNPNLYWYRQAAGRGLQLLFYSVGIGQISSEVPQNLSASRPQDRQFILSSKKLLLSDSGFYLCAWSVRGYDGRTGELFFGEGSRLTVL.

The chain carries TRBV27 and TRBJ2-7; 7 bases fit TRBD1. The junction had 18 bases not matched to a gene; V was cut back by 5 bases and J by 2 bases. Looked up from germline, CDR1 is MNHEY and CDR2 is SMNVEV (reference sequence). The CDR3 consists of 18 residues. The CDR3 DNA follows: TGTGCCAGCAGTCGAGGCCGAAGGGTAGGGGACAGCACCTACGAGCAGTACTTC. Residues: CASSRGRRVGDSTYEQYF.

CDR3 coding DNA: TGTGCCAGCAGCTTGAGATCAGGGATGGATGGCTACACCTTC. Its translation: CASSLRSGMDGYTF. The chain is built from TRBV7-9 and TRBJ1-2; the D gene is possibly TRBD1 (5 bases). Germline-derived CDR1 and CDR2 are SEHNR and FQNEAQ (reference sequence). The germline V and J ends were trimmed by 3 bases and 6 bases, with 14 bases remaining between them. The CDR3 is made up of 14 amino acids.

CDR3 sequence: CASSQQPTGVREKLFF. The CDR3, as DNA: TGTGCCAGCAGCCAGCAACCGACAGGGGTTCGTGAAAAACTGTTTTTT. J is TRBJ1-4 and V is TRBV4-2, with 8 bases lining up with TRBD1. Germline CDR1 is LGHNA and CDR2 is YNFKEQ. This CDR3 is built from 16 residues. Losses at the gene ends were 3 bases for V and 7 bases for J; bases not matched to a gene: 10.

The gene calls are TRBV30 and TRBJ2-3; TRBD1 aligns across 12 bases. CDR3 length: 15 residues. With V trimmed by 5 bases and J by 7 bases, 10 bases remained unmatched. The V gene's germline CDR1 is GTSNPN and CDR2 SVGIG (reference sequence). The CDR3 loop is CAWGVMGQGAYTQYF. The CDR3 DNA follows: TGTGCCTGGGGGGTTATGGGACAGGGGGCTTATACGCAGTATTTT. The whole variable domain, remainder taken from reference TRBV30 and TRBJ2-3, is SQTIHQWPATLVQPVGSPLSLECTVEGTSNPNLYWYRQAAGRGLQLLFYSVGIGQISSEVPQNLSASRPQDRQFILSSKKLLLSDSGFYLCAWGVMGQGAYTQYFGPGTRLTVL.

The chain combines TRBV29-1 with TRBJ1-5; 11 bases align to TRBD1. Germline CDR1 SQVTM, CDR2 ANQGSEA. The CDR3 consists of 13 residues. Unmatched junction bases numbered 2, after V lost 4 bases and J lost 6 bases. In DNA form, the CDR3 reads TGCAGCGTTGGCGGGACAGGGGGTCAGCCCCAGCATTTT. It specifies CSVGGTGGQPQHF. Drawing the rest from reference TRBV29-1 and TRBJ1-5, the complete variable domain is SAVISQKPSRDICQRGTSLTIQCQVDSQVTMMFWYRQQPGQSLTLIATANQGSEATYESGFVIDKFPISRPNLTFSTLTVSNMSPEDSSIYLCSVGGTGGQPQHFGDGTRLSIL.

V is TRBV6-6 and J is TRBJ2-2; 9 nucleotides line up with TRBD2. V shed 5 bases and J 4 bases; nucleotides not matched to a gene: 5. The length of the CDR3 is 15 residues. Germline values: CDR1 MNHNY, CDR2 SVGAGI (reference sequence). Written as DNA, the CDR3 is TGTGCCAGCAGTATAGCGGGAGTTGGCACCGGGGAGCTGTTTTTT. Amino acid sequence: CASSIAGVGTGELFF.

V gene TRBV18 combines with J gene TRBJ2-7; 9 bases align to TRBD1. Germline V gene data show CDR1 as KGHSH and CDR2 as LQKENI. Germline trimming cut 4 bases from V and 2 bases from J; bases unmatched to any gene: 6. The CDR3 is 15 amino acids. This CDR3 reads CASSRLGQGAYEQYF. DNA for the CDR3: TGTGCCAGCTCACGCCTGGGACAGGGAGCCTACGAGCAGTACTTC.

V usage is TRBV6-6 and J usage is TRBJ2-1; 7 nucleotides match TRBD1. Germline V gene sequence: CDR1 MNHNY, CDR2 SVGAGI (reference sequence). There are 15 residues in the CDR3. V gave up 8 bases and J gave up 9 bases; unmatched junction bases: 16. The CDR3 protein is CASRQGPSQYGEQFF. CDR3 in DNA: TGTGCCAGCCGACAGGGACCATCCCAATATGGTGAGCAGTTCTTC.